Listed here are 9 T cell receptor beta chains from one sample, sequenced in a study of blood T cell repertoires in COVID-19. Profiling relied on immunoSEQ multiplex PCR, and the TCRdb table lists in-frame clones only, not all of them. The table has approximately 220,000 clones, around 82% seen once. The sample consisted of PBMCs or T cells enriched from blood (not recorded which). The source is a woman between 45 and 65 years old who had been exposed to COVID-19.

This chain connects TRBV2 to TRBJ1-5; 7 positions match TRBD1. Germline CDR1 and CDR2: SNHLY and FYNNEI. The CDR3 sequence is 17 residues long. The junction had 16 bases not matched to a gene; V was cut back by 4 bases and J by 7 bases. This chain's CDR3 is CASSGGLIGTVNQPQHF. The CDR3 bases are TGTGCCAGCAGTGGGGGGCTTATCGGGACAGTTAACCAGCCCCAGCATTTT.

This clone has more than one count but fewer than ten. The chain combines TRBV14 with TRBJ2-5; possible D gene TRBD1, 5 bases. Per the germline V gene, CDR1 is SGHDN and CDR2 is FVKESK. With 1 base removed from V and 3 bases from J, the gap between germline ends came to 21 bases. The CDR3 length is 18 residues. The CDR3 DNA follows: TGTGCCAGCAGCCAAGTTGGAGCAAGGCTAAGGGGAAAAGAGACCCAGTACTTC. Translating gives CASSQVGARLRGKETQYF.

CDR3: CASRSTSGLGTEAFF. The DNA of the CDR3 is TGCGCCAGCAGAAGTACCTCCGGTCTAGGCACTGAAGCTTTCTTT. The chain links TRBV5-1 to TRBJ1-1, with D uncertain. The CDR3 spans 15 residues. Germline V gives CDR1 SGHRS, CDR2 YFSETQ. Trimming stripped 5 bases from V and 4 bases from J, with 18 bases between.

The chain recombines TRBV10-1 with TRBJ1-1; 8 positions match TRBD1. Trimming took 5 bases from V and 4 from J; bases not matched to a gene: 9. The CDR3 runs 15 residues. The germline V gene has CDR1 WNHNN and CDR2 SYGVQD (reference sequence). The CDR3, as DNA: TGCGCCAGCAGTCCGATACAGGGGGACAGCACTGAAGCTTTCTTT. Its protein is CASSPIQGDSTEAFF.

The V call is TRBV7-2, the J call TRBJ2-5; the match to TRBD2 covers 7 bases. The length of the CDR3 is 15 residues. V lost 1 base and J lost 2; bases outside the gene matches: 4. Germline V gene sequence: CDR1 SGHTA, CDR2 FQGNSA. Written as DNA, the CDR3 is TGTGCCAGCAGCTTAGAATGGGGGGGGCAAGAGACCCAGTACTTC. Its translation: CASSLEWGGQETQYF. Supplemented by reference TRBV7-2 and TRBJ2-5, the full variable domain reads GAGVSQSPSNKVTEKGKDVELRCDPISGHTALYWYRQSLGQGLEFLIYFQGNSAPDKSGLPSDRFSAERTGGSVSTLTIQRTQQEDSAVYLCASSLEWGGQETQYFGPGTRLLVL.

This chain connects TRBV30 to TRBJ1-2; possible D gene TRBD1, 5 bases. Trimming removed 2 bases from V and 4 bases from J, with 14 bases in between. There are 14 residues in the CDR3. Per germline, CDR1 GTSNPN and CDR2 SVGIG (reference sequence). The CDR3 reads CAWSPDSVSYGYTF. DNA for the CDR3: TGTGCCTGGAGTCCCGACAGTGTCAGCTATGGCTACACCTTC.

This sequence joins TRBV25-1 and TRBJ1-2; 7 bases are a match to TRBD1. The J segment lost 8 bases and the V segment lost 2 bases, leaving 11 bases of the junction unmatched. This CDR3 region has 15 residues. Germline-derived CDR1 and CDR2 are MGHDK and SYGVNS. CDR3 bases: TGTGCCAGCAGTGAAGGGGACAGAAGGCTCTCGGGCTACACCTTC. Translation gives CASSEGDRRLSGYTF.

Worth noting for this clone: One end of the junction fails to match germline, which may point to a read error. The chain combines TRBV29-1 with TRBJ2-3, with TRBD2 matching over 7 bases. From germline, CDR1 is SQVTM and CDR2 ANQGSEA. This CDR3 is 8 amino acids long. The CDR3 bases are TGCAGCGTTCCGGGGAGGGGCTTT. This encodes CSVPGRGF.

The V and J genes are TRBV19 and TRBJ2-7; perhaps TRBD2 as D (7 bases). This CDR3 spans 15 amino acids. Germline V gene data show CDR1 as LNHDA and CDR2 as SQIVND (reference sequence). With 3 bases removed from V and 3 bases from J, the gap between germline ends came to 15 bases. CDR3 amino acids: CASSMGASGNYEQYF. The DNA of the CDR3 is TGTGCCAGTAGTATGGGGGCTAGCGGAAACTACGAGCAGTACTTC.